Listed below are T cell receptor beta chains from one sample, sequenced in a study of blood T cell repertoires in COVID-19. Libraries were prepared by immunoSEQ multiplex PCR; TCRdb keeps only in-frame clonotypes and omits some of them. The sample contains about 210,000 clones, about three quarters of which appear only once. The sample was peripheral blood. The source of these receptors is a woman aged 65 to 85 with acute or convalescent COVID-19. Each CDR3 is given with its conserved first and last residue. Fields, in order: clone size, D gene, V gene, J gene, CDR3 protein, CDR3 DNA. D genes are given only for firm matches. Expanded clones get a size class; other rows say once, few or many, or leave the size out.

>.|TRBD2|TRBV13|TRBJ2-1
CASTSGGYNEQFF
TGTGCCAGTACTAGCGGGGGTTACAATGAGCAGTTCTTC
>.|TRBD2|TRBV6-1|TRBJ2-1
CASSAAGGRSVYNEQFF
TGTGCCAGCAGTGCGGCGGGGGGGCGTTCAGTCTACAATGAGCAGTTCTTC
>.|TRBD2|TRBV18|TRBJ2-3
CASSLNPGLGVDTQYF
TGTGCCAGCTCACTTAACCCGGGACTAGGTGTAGATACGCAGTATTTT
>.|TRBD2|TRBV7-6|TRBJ2-1
CASSLDGGANNEQFF
TGTGCCAGCAGCTTAGACGGGGGGGCCAACAATGAGCAGTTCTTC
>.|.|TRBV11-2|TRBJ2-1
CASSLTAWEQFF
TGTGCCAGCAGCCTCACTGCCTGGGAGCAGTTCTTC
>few|TRBD1|TRBV6-5|TRBJ2-5
CASSSRGQVQETQYF
TGTGCCAGCAGTTCAAGGGGACAGGTCCAAGAGACCCAGTACTTC
>.|TRBD2|TRBV10-2|TRBJ2-2
CARRRGGGAVAGELFF
TGCGCCCGCAGGCGGGGCGGGGGGGCCGTAGCCGGGGAGCTGTTTTTT
>once|TRBD1|TRBV9|TRBJ1-1
CASSVGRGRTGDTEAFF
TGTGCCAGCAGCGTAGGAAGGGGGCGAACGGGGGACACTGAAGCTTTCTTT
>.|TRBD2|TRBV9|TRBJ2-7
CASSPGLAEDYEQYF
TGTGCCAGCAGCCCCGGACTAGCGGAAGACTACGAGCAGTACTTC
>.|TRBD2|TRBV7-2|TRBJ2-1
CASSLAGGVRNEQFF
TGTGCCAGCAGCTTAGCGGGGGGGGTCCGCAATGAGCAGTTCTTC
>few|.|TRBV4-3|TRBJ1-4
CASSQANRPNEKLFF
TGCGCCAGCAGCCAAGCCAACAGACCTAATGAAAAACTGTTTTTT
>.|TRBD2|TRBV10-1|TRBJ2-7
CASTEGLAGASYEQYF
TGCGCCAGCACCGAAGGACTAGCGGGCGCCTCCTACGAGCAGTACTTC
>.|.|TRBV30|TRBJ1-6
CALERGGSPLHF
TGTGCCTTGGAAAGAGGGGGTTCACCCCTCCACTTT
>once|.|TRBV5-1|TRBJ1-6
CASSQRRNSYNSPLHF
TGCGCCAGCAGCCAGCGCCGAAACTCCTATAATTCACCCCTCCACTTT
>once|.|TRBV2|TRBJ2-1
CASRFRELIEQFF
TGTGCCAGCAGATTTCGAGAGCTCATCGAGCAGTTCTTC
>.|.|TRBV5-1|TRBJ1-2
CASSFDINYGYTF
TGCGCCAGCAGCTTTGACATTAACTATGGCTACACCTTC
>once|.|TRBV25-1|TRBJ1-2
CASSDPGISVYGYTF
TGTGCCAGCAGTGATCCCGGGATCTCCGTCTATGGCTACACCTTC
>.|.|TRBV25-1|TRBJ1-1
CASSEPGQGAAFF
TGTGCCAGCAGTGAGCCAGGGCAGGGTGCAGCTTTCTTT
>.|TRBD2|TRBV7-2|TRBJ2-7
CASSWEGRGPEEQYF
TGTGCCAGCAGCTGGGAGGGGAGGGGCCCTGAAGAGCAGTACTTC
>.|.|TRBV19|TRBJ2-3
CASSITGTDTQYF
TGTGCCAGTAGTATCACAGGGACAGATACGCAGTATTTT
>.|TRBD2|TRBV3-1/TRBV3-2|TRBJ2-1
CASSHGTSRFGEQFF
TGTGCCAGCAGCCACGGGACTAGTAGGTTTGGTGAGCAGTTCTTC
>.|.|TRBV18|TRBJ2-2
CASSPQGGNTGELFF
TGTGCCAGCTCACCACAAGGGGGAAACACCGGGGAGCTGTTTTTT
>.|TRBD1|TRBV10-3|TRBJ1-1
CAISSDRDTEAFF
TGTGCCATCAGTTCGGACAGGGACACTGAAGCTTTCTTT
>.|TRBD2|TRBV7-2|TRBJ2-1
CASSLGGGGYNEQFF
TGTGCCAGCAGCTTAGGTGGGGGGGGATACAATGAGCAGTTCTTC
>.|.|TRBV18|TRBJ2-1
CASSQVRGEQFF
TGTGCCAGCTCACAAGTCCGAGGGGAGCAGTTCTTC
>few|.|TRBV9|TRBJ1-1
CASSPGVYGDTEAFF
TGTGCCAGCAGTCCAGGGGTCTATGGTGACACTGAAGCTTTCTTT
>.|.|TRBV9|TRBJ1-2
CASSVTPYGYTF
TGTGCCAGCAGCGTCACTCCCTATGGCTACACCTTC
>.|TRBD2|TRBV5-1|TRBJ2-5
CASWAGGRETQYF
TGCGCCAGTTGGGCGGGGGGGCGTGAGACCCAGTACTTC
>.|TRBD1|TRBV19|TRBJ1-1
CASRNQPIGGQGVTFF
TGTGCCAGTAGGAATCAACCTATCGGGGGACAGGGTGTAACTTTCTTT
>.|.|TRBV7-2|TRBJ2-3
CASSAGVSTDTQYF
TGTGCCAGCAGCGCCGGAGTTAGCACAGATACGCAGTATTTT
>.|.|TRBV18|TRBJ2-7
CASSPPTASYEQYF
TGTGCCAGCTCACCCCCGACAGCCTCCTACGAGCAGTACTTC
>.|TRBD2|TRBV7-6|TRBJ2-5
CASSSSAGVETQYF
TGTGCCAGCAGCTCCTCGGCGGGGGTCGAGACCCAGTACTTC
>.|TRBD2|TRBV4-3|TRBJ2-7
CASSQGAGGYEQYF
TGCGCCAGCAGCCAAGGGGCGGGGGGGTACGAGCAGTACTTC
>few|TRBD1|TRBV19|TRBJ1-1
CASSTLGQGRTEAFF
TGTGCCAGTAGTACCCTTGGACAGGGGAGGACTGAAGCTTTCTTT
>.|.|TRBV30|TRBJ1-3
CAWSAYSGNTIYF
TGTGCCTGGAGCGCGTACTCTGGAAACACCATATATTTT
>.|TRBD1|TRBV27|TRBJ1-6
CASSLVQGGNSPLHF
TGTGCCAGCAGTTTGGTTCAGGGGGGAAATTCACCCCTCCACTTT
>.|.|TRBV6-5|TRBJ2-3
CASTRGQDTQYF
TGTGCCAGCACTAGGGGTCAGGATACGCAGTATTTT
>once|.|TRBV30|TRBJ1-5
CAWSGGRGQPQHF
TGTGCCTGGAGCGGGGGGCGGGGTCAGCCCCAGCATTTT
>.|TRBD1|TRBV29-1|TRBJ1-1
CSVSGGTAQNTEAFF
TGCAGCGTTTCAGGGGGTACGGCGCAGAACACTGAAGCTTTCTTT